The 26 T cell receptor beta chains given below trace back to one sample, sequenced in a study of patients and donors after allogeneic stem cell transplantation. TCRdb independently ran MiXCR on the RT-PCR reads; one entry per CDR3 protein. The sample includes about a million distinct CDR3 sequences, approximately 19% of them seen just once. The sequencing input was blood, either unsorted or a sorted T cell fraction (not recorded which). The receptor set was obtained from a human donor who was either an allogeneic HSCT recipient or a stem cell or donor lymphocyte infusion donor (not recorded which). It is not recorded whose cells these are; they may come from a transplant donor.

V gene TRBV30 combines with J gene TRBJ1-5; 8 bases fit TRBD1. The V segment lost 2 bases and the J segment 1 base; nucleotides outside the gene matches: 13. CDR3 length: 18 amino acids. Germline-derived CDR1 and CDR2 are GTSNPN and SVGIG (reference sequence). The CDR3 sequence is CAWSQGALRGRSNQPQHF. CDR3 nucleotide sequence: TGTGCCTGGAGTCAGGGGGCTCTCCGAGGTAGGAGCAATCAGCCCCAGCATTTT. Using reference TRBV30 and TRBJ1-5 for the parts outside the CDR3, the full variable domain is SQTIHQWPATLVQPVGSPLSLECTVEGTSNPNLYWYRQAAGRGLQLLFYSVGIGQISSEVPQNLSASRPQDRQFILSSKKLLLSDSGFYLCAWSQGALRGRSNQPQHFGDGTRLSIL.

This clonotype came up many times. J is TRBJ2-1 and V is TRBV4-1; TRBD2 is a possible D gene (5 bases). Germline V gene lookup returns CDR1 MGHRA and CDR2 YSYEKL. Trimming cost V 3 bases and J 0 bases, with 12 bases left between them. The length of the CDR3 is 16 residues. The CDR3 reads CASSQGWAGSYNEQFF. CDR3 nucleotides: TGCGCCAGCAGCCAGGGCTGGGCGGGCTCCTACAATGAGCAGTTCTTC.

J is TRBJ2-7 and V is TRBV3-1, with D perhaps TRBD2 (6 bases). The CDR3 is 15 amino acids. Germline V gene lookup returns CDR1 LGHDT and CDR2 YNNKEL (reference sequence). Trimming stripped 5 bases from V and 3 bases from J, with 17 bases between. The CDR3, as DNA: TGTGCCAGCAGCTTGGGGGAGGACCTAATCTACGAGCAGTACTTC. This codes for CASSLGEDLIYEQYF.

In its sample, this clonotype was seen a few times. The chain combines TRBV7-2 with TRBJ1-5; D uncertain. The ends were cut back, 1 base at V and 4 bases at J, with 8 bases in the middle. The CDR3 contains 14 residues. CDR1 SGHTA and CDR2 FQGNSA come from the germline V gene. As DNA, the CDR3 is TGTGCCAGCAGCTTAGTAGTAGCGAATCAGCCCCAGCATTTT. Translation: CASSLVVANQPQHF.

The V and J genes are TRBV5-1 and TRBJ1-6; 7 bases map to TRBD1. V was clipped by 0 bases and J by 10 bases; unmatched bases: 7. The CDR3 consists of 15 residues. Germline loops: CDR1 SGHRS, CDR2 YFSETQ. The CDR3 DNA reads as TGCGCCAGCAGCTTGGAGACAGGGAGGGACTCACCCCTCCACTTT. It yields the protein CASSLETGRDSPLHF.

The CDR3 DNA follows: TGTGCCATCTCGACAGGGCTGAGCAATCAGCCCCAGCATTTT. It encodes CAISTGLSNQPQHF. V and J are TRBV10-3 and TRBJ1-5; 7 nucleotides line up with TRBD1. The CDR3 length is 14 residues. With V trimmed by 8 bases and J by 1 base, 5 bases remained unmatched. Looked up from germline, CDR1 is ENHRY and CDR2 is SYGVKD.

The table lists this clonotype with many counts. The V and J genes are TRBV6-5 and TRBJ1-5, with D uncertain. The V gene lost 2 bases and the J gene lost 2 bases, with 10 bases spanning the gap. The germline V gene has CDR1 MNHEY and CDR2 SVGAGI. The CDR3 totals 15 residues. The CDR3 sequence: CASSYGGMGNQPQHF. CDR3 coding DNA: TGTGCCAGCAGTTACGGAGGAATGGGCAATCAGCCCCAGCATTTT.

The V and J genes are TRBV24-1 and TRBJ2-2; 7 bases line up with TRBD1. CDR3 length: 16 residues. After removal of 7 bases from V and 3 bases from J, the junction contained 10 bases not matched to a gene. Germline values: CDR1 KGHDR, CDR2 SFDVKD. CDR3 loop: CATRNHRGPDTGELFF. Here the CDR3 DNA reads TGTGCCACCAGGAATCACAGGGGACCCGACACCGGGGAGCTGTTTTTT.

The rearrangement joins TRBV10-3 to TRBJ1-1; D unresolved. CDR1 and CDR2 from the germline V gene are ENHRY and SYGVKD. CDR3 length: 11 residues. The V and J ends lost 6 bases and 8 bases respectively, with 10 bases between them. The CDR3, as DNA: TGTGCCATCAGGTCTGACCGGGAAGCTTTCTTT. Translation: CAIRSDREAFF.

This clonotype occurred a few times. The J gene is TRBJ2-1, the V gene TRBV15; TRBD2 matches 11 bases. CDR3 size: 19 residues. Germline V gene lookup returns CDR1 LNHNV and CDR2 YYDKDF (reference sequence). Trimming took 0 bases from V and 0 from J; bases not matched to a gene: 7. CDR3 protein: CATSRDPLAGESSYNEQFF. CDR3 sequence (DNA): TGTGCCACCAGCAGAGATCCACTAGCGGGAGAGAGCTCCTACAATGAGCAGTTCTTC.

This clonotype has a handful of counts. The gene calls are TRBV20-1 and TRBJ2-3; TRBD2 agrees at 10 bases. CDR3 length: 16 amino acids. Trimming took 1 base from V and 4 from J; bases not matched to a gene: 8. CDR1 is DFQATT and CDR2 is SNEGSKA in the germline V gene (reference sequence). The CDR3, as DNA: TGCAGTGCTAGAGGCCGAGCGGGGGGGCCATCAGATACGCAGTATTTT. It encodes CSARGRAGGPSDTQYF.

The V and J genes are TRBV7-2 and TRBJ2-7; the D call may be TRBD1 or TRBD2 (5 bases each). Germline assignment: CDR1 SGHTA and CDR2 FQGNSA. Deletions cut 5 bases from V and 6 bases from J, with 14 bases between. The CDR3 is 13 amino acids. This chain's CDR3 is CASSTGNGGEQYF. The CDR3 nucleotides read TGTGCCAGCAGCACGGGCAATGGGGGCGAGCAGTACTTC.

There are a few counts of this clonotype. V gene TRBV7-2 combines with J gene TRBJ2-1, with D perhaps being TRBD1 or TRBD2 (5 bases each). V shed 5 bases and J shed 0 bases, with 14 bases lying between them. The CDR3 is made up of 16 amino acids. In germline, CDR1 is SGHTA, CDR2 FQGNSA. This CDR3 is CASSTQPGPSYNEQFF. The CDR3 DNA is TGTGCCAGCAGCACTCAACCGGGACCCTCCTACAATGAGCAGTTCTTC.

The chain joins TRBV21-1 to TRBJ2-7; the table's TRBD2 call for D was not verified on the DNA. TRBV21-1 is a documented pseudogene. This CDR3 is built from 15 residues. The CDR3 sequence is CASSKRLADSYEQYF. CDR3 bases: TGTGCCAGCAGCAAAAGACTAGCGGACTCTTACGAGCAGTACTTC.

In this sample, this clonotype turned up a few times. The rearrangement uses TRBV5-8 and TRBJ2-7, with D uncertain. Germline V CDR1 and CDR2: SGHTS, YDEGEE. The CDR3 has 11 amino acids. Trimming cost V 3 bases and J 6 bases, with 7 bases left between them. The DNA of the CDR3 is TGTGCCAGCAGCTGGGGATTCGAGCAGTACTTC. Translation gives CASSWGFEQYF.

The chain combines TRBV9 with TRBJ1-2; D might be TRBD1 (6 bases). This CDR3 contains 16 residues. Trimming removed 0 bases at V and 5 bases at J, with 17 bases between. Germline-derived CDR1 and CDR2 are SGDLS and YYNGEE. The CDR3, as DNA: TGTGCCAGCAGCGTAGGGGACGGGGGCCCTGGGTATGGCTACACCTTC. Its translation: CASSVGDGGPGYGYTF.

At least ten counts were recorded for this clonotype. V gene TRBV12-3 or TRBV12-4 combines with J gene TRBJ1-6; D is unclear. Between the trimmed V and J ends, which lost 2 bases and 2 bases, there was a span of 10 bases. The length of the CDR3 is 16 residues. CDR3 residues: CASSLYTLPYNSPLHF. The CDR3 DNA reads TGTGCCAGCAGTTTATATACCTTACCCTATAATTCACCCCTCCACTTT.

This clonotype was seen a handful of times. The chain carries TRBV6-2 or TRBV6-3 and TRBJ2-3; D is perhaps TRBD2 (6 bases). The germline V and J ends were trimmed by 5 bases and 2 bases, with 20 bases remaining between them. In germline, CDR1 is MNHEY, CDR2 SVGEGT. The CDR3 extends over 17 amino acids. CDR3 DNA sequence: TGTGCCAGCAGTACCCTGCCCGGGGGTCTCATCACAGATACGCAGTATTTT. Its protein is CASSTLPGGLITDTQYF.

This chain connects TRBV18 to TRBJ2-3; no clear D. V lost 6 bases and J lost 4, with 11 bases in between. The CDR3 sequence is 13 residues long. Germline values: CDR1 KGHSH, CDR2 LQKENI. The CDR3 sequence is CASSRPQSDTQYF. In DNA, the CDR3 is TGTGCCAGCTCTCGGCCACAGTCAGATACGCAGTATTTT.

V and J are TRBV7-9 and TRBJ2-7; tentatively, D is TRBD1 or TRBD2 (7 bases each). Looked up from germline, CDR1 is SEHNR and CDR2 is FQNEAQ (reference sequence). V was pared by 5 bases and J by 1 base, with 18 bases between. This CDR3 comprises 16 residues. CDR3 residues: CASSPWGGQYSYEQYF. The CDR3 DNA reads as TGTGCCAGCAGCCCTTGGGGGGGACAGTATTCCTACGAGCAGTACTTC.

This clonotype was observed at least ten times. The chain has TRBV20-1 and TRBJ2-5; weak D call: TRBD2 (5 bases). Germline V gene sequence: CDR1 DFQATT, CDR2 SNEGSKA (reference sequence). V was trimmed by 3 bases and J by 1 base, leaving 9 bases between them. CDR3 length equals 13 residues. CDR3 in DNA: TGCAGTGCTAGGGCTAGCCCCCAAGAGACCCAGTACTTC. Translated: CSARASPQETQYF.

The CDR3 nucleotides read TGTGCCAGCAGCTTAGGCCGAGGGGGGTTGGATCAGCCCCAGCATTTT. It specifies CASSLGRGGLDQPQHF. J is TRBJ1-5 and V is TRBV11-2; D possibly corresponds to TRBD1 (6 bases). The CDR3 loop spans 16 amino acids. The germline CDR1 and CDR2 sequences are SGHAT and FQNNGV. The ends were cut back, 1 base at V and 5 bases at J, with 15 bases in the middle.

The J gene is TRBJ1-4, the V gene TRBV30; D uncertain. V lost 4 bases and J lost 6, with 15 bases in between. CDR1 is GTSNPN and CDR2 is SVGIG in the germline V gene (reference sequence). The CDR3 length is 14 residues. CDR3 amino acids: CAWIRPVRDEKLFF. The CDR3 region has the DNA TGTGCCTGGATCAGGCCCGTGAGGGATGAAAAACTGTTTTTT.

CDR3 in DNA: TGTGCCAGCAGTTTTTCAGGGGGCTTCTACGAGCAGTACTTC. Protein product: CASSFSGGFYEQYF. The V and J genes are TRBV12-3 or TRBV12-4 and TRBJ2-7; 8 bases agree with TRBD1. V trimming: 3 bases; J trimming: 3 bases; junction bases outside the gene matches: 4. This CDR3 is built from 14 residues.

This clonotype was counted a few times. The junction and the germline gene differ at one end; a read error may be behind it. V usage is TRBV20-1 and J usage is TRBJ1-1, with 9 bases aligning to TRBD1. Germline V gives CDR1 DFQATT, CDR2 SNEGSKA (reference sequence). The CDR3 covers 13 residues. The CDR3 sequence: CSAPDRGGPEVFF. CDR3 DNA: TGCAGTGCTCCGGACAGGGGTGGTCCTGAAGTTTTCTTT.

The chain couples TRBV3-1 to TRBJ2-1, with 8 bases lining up with TRBD2. This CDR3 region has 15 residues. Germline lookup yields CDR1 LGHDT and CDR2 YNNKEL (reference sequence). Trimming took 1 base from V and 4 from J; bases not matched to a gene: 3. This CDR3 reads CASSQGLALYNEQFF. The CDR3 bases are TGTGCCAGCAGCCAAGGACTAGCGCTGTACAATGAGCAGTTCTTC.